This T cell receptor beta chain was found in a study of blood T cell repertoires in COVID-19 (dated by TCRdb to 2019 to 2021). Study-wide context: The collaborator samples originated in the United States, Italy and Spain and spanned the acute and convalescent phases of COVID-19. The material from the prospective study consisted of cDNA or gDNA derived from T cells, B-cell-depleted T cells, or PBMCs. Nearly every sample came with metadata listing a de-identified subject ID, COVID-19 status, age in years and sex. Where available, HLA class I and class II types were obtained from metadata supplied by the sample provider rather than from assay-based typing. Deeply sampled blood TCRbeta repertoires from subjects exposed to, actively infected with, or recovered from COVID-19 were included in the dataset. A freely available public database, intended as a resource for researchers studying the immune response to SARS-CoV-2, is where the repertoires were released. The samples were drawn from the first 160 participants of the ongoing ImmuneRACE study and from 950 to 1,500 subjects provided by 6 global collaborators. Findings and caveats that apply to the study as a whole: The amount of clinical and demographic metadata varied by source and participant and was provided uncurated.

About this clone itself: The antigen it binds to is not known. The input lacks base qualities; no much larger clone sits a single base away.

The collaborating institutions used their own protocols to collect whole blood in K2EDTA tubes. For TCRbeta analysis, collaborator samples were shipped as frozen whole blood, as isolated PBMCs, or as DNA extracted from either sample type. TCRbeta CDR3 regions were amplified from genomic DNA by means of the immunoSEQ Assay, a bias-controlled multiplex PCR. As for the original processing: The number of nucleated cells in each sample was estimated by amplification of reference gene primers within the assay. Sequence reads were collapsed and filtered to measure the absolute abundance of every unique TCRbeta CDR3 rearrangement. For each sample, productive Simpson clonality was calculated as the square root of Simpson's diversity index over productive rearrangements. Sourced from immuneACCESS, this table was stored by TCRdb with only in-frame sequences that have V and J called. A share of the clones is absent; for the studies checked, an unresolved V gene accounts for under half, and the remainder has no known explanation. Clonal size and the V and J genes are those of that table, whereas D and trimming came from the DNA. Counted in this sample were around 99,000 clones; about nine tenths of them appeared once. The ten largest clonotypes hold 4% to 6% of the sample.

The specimen was peripheral blood. This TCR came from a middle-aged man with acute or convalescent COVID-19.

The nucleotide sequence reads as follows: TGCGCCAGCAGCCAAGAGGAAGTATGGGGAGGCGAGGATGGCTACACCTTC. Its protein product is CASSQEEVWGGEDGYTF. The sequence is built from TRBV4-1 and TRBJ1-2, with the D gene uncertain. Based on the germline V gene, the CDR1 and CDR2 sequences are MGHRA and YSYEKL. Spanning cysteine to phenylalanine, the CDR3 consists of 17 amino acids. The DNA shown is the 51-base CDR3, in frame from base 1. V is pared back by 0 bases and J by 6 bases, with 20 bases lying between the germline termini.